This entry lists 28 T cell receptor beta chains sequenced from one sample in a study of persistence of HIV-infected CD4 T cells. Nonspecific anti-CD3/anti-CD28 bead stimulation represents the broad CD4+ T cell repertoire. Responding CD4+ T cells were sorted by upregulation of both CD40 ligand and CD69. These receptors lack a known antigen. The libraries were made with immunoSEQ version 4 in survey mode. Clones were read by immunoSEQ multiplex PCR, and TCRdb kept only the in-frame ones, dropping some. The data contain more than 35,000 clones, over 80% of them singletons. Specimen: CD4+ T cells sorted from PBMCs after roughly 20-hour stimulation, collected from a patient who received antiretroviral therapy. All receptors derive from an adult man with HIV who was CMV-seropositive.

The chain uses TRBV2 and TRBJ2-3, with a tentative D call TRBD2 (5 bases). The V end was cut by 3 bases, the J end by 3 bases, with 13 bases between. CDR3 length equals 15 residues. Germline V lookup: CDR1 SNHLY, CDR2 FYNNEI. The CDR3 protein is CASSDSGTGTDTQYF. The CDR3 nucleotides are TGTGCCAGCAGTGACTCGGGAACTGGGACAGATACGCAGTATTTT.

This chain joins TRBV7-2 and TRBJ1-1; no firm D call. In germline, CDR1 is SGHTA, CDR2 FQGNSA. V was pared by 1 base and J by 11 bases, with 20 bases between. The CDR3 is made up of 15 amino acids. CDR3 sequence (DNA): TGTGCCAGCAGCTTAGAGGATAATCCGGCATCGGGGGCTTTCTTT. Translating gives CASSLEDNPASGAFF.

CDR3 DNA: TGTGCCAGCTCACCACGGGAGACAGGGGGAGATGGCTACACCTTC. Encoded protein: CASSPRETGGDGYTF. V usage is TRBV18 and J usage is TRBJ1-2, with 9 positions matching TRBD1. The trim removed 1 base at V and 6 bases at J, leaving 6 bases unmatched. This CDR3 spans 15 amino acids. CDR1 and CDR2 from the germline V gene are KGHSH and LQKENI.

This chain uses TRBV13 with TRBJ2-5; TRBD2 matches 13 bases. The CDR3 spans 17 residues. The junction had 5 bases not matched to a gene; V was cut back by 1 base and J by 3 bases. Germline values: CDR1 PRHDT, CDR2 FYEKMQ (reference sequence). CDR3 loop: CASSLVGLAGVEETQYF. The CDR3 nucleotides read TGTGCCAGCAGCTTAGTTGGACTAGCGGGAGTGGAAGAGACCCAGTACTTC.

The V call is TRBV5-1, the J call TRBJ2-7; 10 nucleotides align to TRBD2. The CDR3 is 22 amino acids. Germline trimming cut 4 bases from V and 0 bases from J; bases unmatched to any gene: 25. CDR1 and CDR2 from the germline V gene are SGHRS and YFSETQ. The CDR3 DNA sequence: TGCGCCAGCAGCCCGGCCGGGGGACTACGAAACGCCGGGACTAGCGTCTCCTACGAGCAGTACTTC. Translation: CASSPAGGLRNAGTSVSYEQYF.

The rearrangement uses TRBV10-3 and TRBJ1-3; unclear D gene. Germline CDR1 ENHRY, CDR2 SYGVKD. Trimming took off 7 bases at V and 1 base at J, with 8 bases between the two ends. CDR3 length: 13 residues. The CDR3 is CAITRESGNTIYF. DNA of the CDR3: TGTGCCATCACCCGGGAATCTGGAAACACCATATATTTT.

The J gene is TRBJ1-6, the V gene TRBV14; no firm D call. The CDR3 is 14 residues long. Germline V CDR1 and CDR2: SGHDN, FVKESK. V was cut by 3 bases and J by 6 bases, with 9 bases left in between. DNA for the CDR3: TGTGCCAGCAGCCATCCTCCACGTAATTCACCCCTCCACTTT. Translation gives CASSHPPRNSPLHF.

V usage is TRBV7-6 and J usage is TRBJ2-6; D call uncertain. CDR3 size: 15 residues. Trimming shortened V by 7 bases and J by 0 bases, and 10 bases separated the two germline ends. The germline V gene encodes CDR1 SGHVS and CDR2 FNYEAQ. CDR3 residues: CASTPLVSGANVLTF. The CDR3 bases are TGTGCCAGCACCCCGCTGGTCTCTGGGGCCAACGTCCTGACTTTC.

The chain recombines TRBV18 with TRBJ1-1; D perhaps matches TRBD1 (6 bases). The ends were cut back, 6 bases at V and 11 bases at J, with 22 bases in the middle. The CDR3 runs to 14 residues. CDR1 is KGHSH and CDR2 is LQKENI in the germline V gene. Here the CDR3 reads CASSANREGKWAFF. In nucleotides, the CDR3 is TGTGCCAGCTCGGCTAACAGGGAGGGAAAGTGGGCTTTCTTT.

The chain joins TRBV13 to TRBJ2-7; D call uncertain. Germline V gives CDR1 PRHDT, CDR2 FYEKMQ (reference sequence). V was clipped by 0 bases and J by 4 bases, with 1 base between them. This CDR3 has 11 residues. CDR3 nucleotides: TGTGCCAGCAGCTTAGGGTACGAGCAGTACTTC. It specifies CASSLGYEQYF.

V gene TRBV6-4 combines with J gene TRBJ1-4; the D gene is possibly TRBD1 (6 bases). Deletions cut 2 bases from V and 0 bases from J, with 7 bases between. Per the germline V gene, CDR1 is MRHNA and CDR2 is SNTAGT. The length of the CDR3 is 15 residues. This CDR3 is CASSDRGATNEKLFF. In DNA, the CDR3 is TGTGCCAGCAGTGACAGGGGGGCAACTAATGAAAAACTGTTTTTT.

This chain joins TRBV7-2 and TRBJ2-1; 10 bases agree with TRBD2. Germline V lookup: CDR1 SGHTA, CDR2 FQGNSA. This CDR3 comprises 15 residues. V lost 2 bases to trimming and J lost 9 bases; unmatched junction nucleotides: 7. CDR3 protein: CASSLIPAGGVEQFF. Written as DNA, the CDR3 is TGTGCCAGCAGCTTAATTCCAGCGGGAGGGGTTGAGCAGTTCTTC.

The chain recombines TRBV20-1 with TRBJ2-7; the D is unclear. The CDR3 is made up of 11 amino acids. The germline V and J ends were trimmed by 0 bases and 3 bases, with 3 bases remaining between them. Looked up from germline, CDR1 is DFQATT and CDR2 is SNEGSKA (reference sequence). The CDR3 is CSAREVYEQYF. CDR3 coding DNA: TGCAGTGCTAGAGAAGTCTACGAGCAGTACTTC.

The CDR3 spells CASTATSGRGEQYF. The CDR3 nucleotides are TGTGCCAGCACTGCGACTAGCGGGAGAGGCGAGCAGTACTTC. The V call is TRBV7-2, the J call TRBJ2-7; 12 nucleotides agree with TRBD2. Germline V CDR1 and CDR2: SGHTA, FQGNSA. Germline trimming cut 7 bases from V and 6 bases from J; bases unmatched to any gene: 7. The CDR3 extends over 14 amino acids. Looking up the rest from reference TRBV7-2 and TRBJ2-7 gives the full variable domain: GAGVSQSPSNKVTEKGKDVELRCDPISGHTALYWYRQSLGQGLEFLIYFQGNSAPDKSGLPSDRFSAERTGGSVSTLTIQRTQQEDSAVYLCASTATSGRGEQYFGPGTRLTVT.

CDR3 loop: CASSAQETQYF. CDR3 DNA: TGTGCCAGCAGTGCCCAAGAGACCCAGTACTTC. The rearrangement links TRBV12-3 or TRBV12-4 to TRBJ2-5; D is ambiguous. Trimming removed 5 bases from V and 1 base from J, with 2 bases in between. The CDR3 length is 11 residues.

The rearrangement uses TRBV28 and TRBJ2-7, with D possibly called TRBD1 or TRBD2 (6 bases each). CDR3 size: 14 residues. With 6 bases removed from V and 4 bases from J, the gap between germline ends came to 16 bases. The germline V gene encodes CDR1 MDHEN and CDR2 SYDVKM. The CDR3 protein is CASSPPRGPYEQYF. DNA for the CDR3: TGTGCCAGCAGCCCACCCCGGGGGCCTTACGAGCAGTACTTC.

This clone was detected once. This sequence joins TRBV30 and TRBJ1-2; no reliable D call. The V gene lost 2 bases and the J gene lost 7 bases, with 17 bases spanning the gap. The CDR3 runs 14 residues. Germline V gene sequence: CDR1 GTSNPN, CDR2 SVGIG (reference sequence). In nucleotides, the CDR3 is TGTGCCTGGAGTTTGTTCTCGGGTGTACGTGGCTACACCTTC. Protein product: CAWSLFSGVRGYTF. Full variable domain (remainder filled in from reference TRBV30 and TRBJ1-2): SQTIHQWPATLVQPVGSPLSLECTVEGTSNPNLYWYRQAAGRGLQLLFYSVGIGQISSEVPQNLSASRPQDRQFILSSKKLLLSDSGFYLCAWSLFSGVRGYTFGSGTRLTVV.

V and J are TRBV27 and TRBJ2-2; TRBD1 aligns across 8 bases. Germline trimming cut 10 bases from V and 1 base from J; bases unmatched to any gene: 11. Germline lookup yields CDR1 MNHEY and CDR2 SMNVEV (reference sequence). This CDR3 region has 16 residues. CDR3 DNA: TGTGCCACCTCATTCTACGGGACAGGGAACACCGGGGAGCTGTTTTTT. It specifies CATSFYGTGNTGELFF.

The gene calls are TRBV7-2 and TRBJ1-3; maybe TRBD1 (5 bases). Deletions cut 1 base from V and 0 bases from J, with 13 bases between. Germline CDR1 is SGHTA and CDR2 is FQGNSA. This CDR3 has 17 amino acids. The CDR3 sequence is CASSLVGQGNSGNTIYF. CDR3 nucleotide sequence: TGTGCCAGCAGCTTAGTAGGGCAGGGAAACTCTGGAAACACCATATATTTT.

As concerns this clone: Other DNA sequences in this sample translate to the same CDR3. The chain joins TRBV29-1 to TRBJ2-6; D tentatively fits TRBD1 or TRBD2 (5 bases each). V was cut by 6 bases and J by 0 bases, with 12 bases left in between. The germline V gene encodes CDR1 SQVTM and CDR2 ANQGSEA. The CDR3 consists of 15 residues. The CDR3 is CSVGDGYSGANVLTF. CDR3 bases: TGCAGCGTGGGGGACGGATACTCTGGGGCCAACGTCCTGACTTTC.

The gene calls are TRBV18 and TRBJ2-2; unclear D gene. Germline V gene data show CDR1 as KGHSH and CDR2 as LQKENI. Trimming removed 1 base at V and 5 bases at J, with 8 bases between. This CDR3 is built from 14 residues. The CDR3 DNA sequence: TGTGCCAGCTCACCACTGGACCGGACCGGGGAGCTGTTTTTT. It is translated as CASSPLDRTGELFF. Combining the CDR3 with reference TRBV18 and TRBJ2-2 gives the whole variable domain NAGVMQNPRHLVRRRGQEARLRCSPMKGHSHVYWYRQLPEEGLKFMVYLQKENIIDESGMPKERFSAEFPKEGPSILRIQQVVRGDSAAYFCASSPLDRTGELFFGEGSRLTVL.

This chain uses TRBV10-3 with TRBJ2-6, with TRBD1 identical over 8 bases. The CDR3 is 17 residues long. Germline V CDR1 and CDR2: ENHRY, SYGVKD. V lost 2 bases to trimming and J lost 4 bases; unmatched junction nucleotides: 7. In DNA form, the CDR3 reads TGTGCCATCAGTGAGCGGCAGGGGGCTGTAGGGGCCAACGTCCTGACTTTC. Amino acid sequence: CAISERQGAVGANVLTF.

The V and J genes are TRBV19 and TRBJ2-3, with no clear D. Germline CDR1 is LNHDA and CDR2 is SQIVND (reference sequence). The CDR3 spans 11 residues. Trimming stripped 5 bases from V and 2 bases from J, with 2 bases between. Here the CDR3 DNA reads TGTGCCAGTAGTTTCACAGATACGCAGTATTTT. It encodes CASSFTDTQYF.

This chain connects TRBV12-5 to TRBJ2-2, with D possibly being TRBD2 (6 bases). Deletions cut 2 bases from V and 0 bases from J, with 10 bases between. CDR3 length: 16 residues. Germline CDR1 LGHNT, CDR2 FRNRAP. CDR3 in amino acids: CASGLISGANTGELFF. DNA of the CDR3: TGTGCTAGTGGTTTGATTAGCGGAGCGAACACCGGGGAGCTGTTTTTT.

This clone was observed a single time. This chain links TRBV24-1 with TRBJ2-3, with unresolved D. The CDR3 has 12 residues. CDR1 KGHDR and CDR2 SFDVKD come from the germline V gene. V was cut by 0 bases and J by 4 bases, with 1 base left in between. CDR3 in DNA: TGTGCCACCAGTGATTTGTCAGATACGCAGTATTTT. The encoded protein is CATSDLSDTQYF.

This clone is a singleton in its sample. The chain is built from TRBV2 and TRBJ1-5; perhaps TRBD1 as D (5 bases). CDR1 and CDR2 (germline): SNHLY, FYNNEI. The CDR3 sequence is 14 residues long. The V and J ends lost 7 bases and 0 bases respectively, with 10 bases between them. CDR3 region: CASTGTYSNQPQHF. As DNA, the CDR3 is TGTGCCAGCACAGGGACCTATAGCAATCAGCCCCAGCATTTT. Filled out from reference TRBV2 and TRBJ1-5, the complete variable domain reads EPEVTQTPSHQVTQMGQEVILRCVPISNHLYFYWYRQILGQKVEFLVSFYNNEISEKSEIFDDQFSVERPDGSNFTLKIRSTKLEDSAMYFCASTGTYSNQPQHFGDGTRLSIL.

J is TRBJ2-2 and V is TRBV5-6; TRBD1 agrees at 9 bases. V was pared by 5 bases and J by 4 bases, with 3 bases of the junction left unmatched. CDR3 size: 14 residues. The germline CDR1 and CDR2 sequences are SGHDT and YYEEEE. This chain's CDR3 is CASSLTGGTGELFF. Written as DNA, the CDR3 is TGTGCCAGCAGTTTGACAGGGGGCACCGGGGAGCTGTTTTTT.

The chain combines TRBV18 with TRBJ2-7, with 7 bases fitting TRBD1. The V segment lost 2 bases and the J segment 5 bases; nucleotides outside the gene matches: 0. Germline CDR1 KGHSH, CDR2 LQKENI. This CDR3 has 12 amino acids. The CDR3 DNA reads as TGTGCCAGCTCACCAGGGACAGACGAGCAGTACTTC. This encodes CASSPGTDEQYF.